What follows is one T cell receptor (beta chain) and its context. Its antigen is not known. The data belong to a study of T cell repertoires in cytomegalovirus infection. Study-level results: Individuals carrying CMV plus the relevant HLA were identified by cumulative frequency of public TCR beta families.

Trimming shortened V by 3 bases and J by 7 bases, and 15 bases separated the two germline ends. Germline CDR1 LNHDA, CDR2 SQIVND (reference sequence). The CDR3 loop spans 15 amino acids. TCRdb reanalysed the reads using MiXCR and keeps one entry per CDR3 protein. The sample lists 100,000 to 150,000 distinct CDR3 sequences, 25% to 35% seen once, with roughly 50% in the top ten. The receptor was isolated from a human donor in good health (CMV status not recorded). Some clones in this sample may be carry-over from other donors' samples. The chain has TRBV19 and TRBJ2-2; no firm D call. The material sequenced was CD8+ T cells from cultured PBMCs, taken from culture after CMV antigen stimulation. The CDR3 reads CASSMEVLFDGELFF. CDR3 bases: TGTGCCAGTAGTATGGAAGTCCTCTTCGACGGGGAGCTGTTTTTT.